The sequence of this T cell receptor (beta chain) was determined in a study of OX40 agonist ivuxolimab in advanced cancers. Background on the study: Ivuxolimab, which patients received intravenously every 2 weeks, was dosed at 0.01 to 10 mg/kg. Partial responses were achieved by three patients, one with hepatocellular carcinoma and two with cutaneous melanoma.

The method was immunoSEQ multiplex PCR; TCRdb's version includes in-frame clones alone and lacks a portion of them. This table has under 85,000 clones, over 90% appearing once. Points on this clone: Antigen: not known.

Study results and limitations: Clonal expansion was among the lowest in partial responders at 0.1-3.0 mg/kg, especially CD8+. Clonal expansion was seen in CD4+ and CD8+ blood T cells by week 6 at 0.1 to 3.0 mg/kg.

Germline CDR1 and CDR2: SNHLY and FYNNEI. There are 17 residues in the CDR3. V shed 7 bases and J shed 2 bases, with 22 bases lying between them. The chain combines TRBV2 with TRBJ2-3; no definite D call. Sequencing was performed on CD4+ or CD8+ T cells sorted from blood, taken in a trial of the OX40 agonist ivuxolimab. The sequence was obtained from an adult with an advanced solid tumor such as melanoma, head and neck, liver or kidney cancer. CDR3 bases: TGTGCCAGCAATTATTGGGGTGAGAAGGTCACCACAGATACGCAGTATTTT. It specifies CASNYWGEKVTTDTQYF.